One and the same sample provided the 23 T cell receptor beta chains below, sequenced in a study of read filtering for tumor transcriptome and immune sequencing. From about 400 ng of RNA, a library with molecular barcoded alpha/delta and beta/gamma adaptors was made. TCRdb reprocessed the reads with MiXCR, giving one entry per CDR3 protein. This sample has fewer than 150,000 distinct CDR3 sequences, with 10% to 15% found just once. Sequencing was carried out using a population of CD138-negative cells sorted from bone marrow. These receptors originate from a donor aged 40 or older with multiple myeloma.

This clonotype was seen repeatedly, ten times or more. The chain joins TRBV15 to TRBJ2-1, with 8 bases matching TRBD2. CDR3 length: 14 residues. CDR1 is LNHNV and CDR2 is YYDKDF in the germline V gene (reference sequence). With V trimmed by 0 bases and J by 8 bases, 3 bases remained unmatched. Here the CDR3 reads CATSRERGGYEQFF. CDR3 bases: TGTGCCACCAGCAGAGAACGGGGGGGCTATGAGCAGTTCTTC.

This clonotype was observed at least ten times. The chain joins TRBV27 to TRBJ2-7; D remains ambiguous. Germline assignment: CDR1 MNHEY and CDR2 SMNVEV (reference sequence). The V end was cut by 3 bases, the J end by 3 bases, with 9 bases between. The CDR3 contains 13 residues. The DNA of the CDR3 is TGTGCCAGCAGTTTCTCCTCCGGCTACGAGCAGTACTTC. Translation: CASSFSSGYEQYF.

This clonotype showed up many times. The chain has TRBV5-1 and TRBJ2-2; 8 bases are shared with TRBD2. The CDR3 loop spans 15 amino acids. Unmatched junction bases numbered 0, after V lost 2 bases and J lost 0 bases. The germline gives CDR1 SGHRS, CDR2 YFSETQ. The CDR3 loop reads CASSLAGANTGELFF. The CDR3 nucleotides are TGCGCCAGCAGCTTAGCGGGGGCGAACACCGGGGAGCTGTTTTTT.

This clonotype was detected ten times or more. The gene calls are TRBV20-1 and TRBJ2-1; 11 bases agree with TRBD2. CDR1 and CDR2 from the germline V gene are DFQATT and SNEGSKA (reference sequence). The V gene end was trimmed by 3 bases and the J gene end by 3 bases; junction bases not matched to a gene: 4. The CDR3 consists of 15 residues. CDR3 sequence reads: CSARGSGRVYNEQFF. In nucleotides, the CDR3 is TGCAGTGCTAGGGGTAGCGGGAGGGTCTACAATGAGCAGTTCTTC.

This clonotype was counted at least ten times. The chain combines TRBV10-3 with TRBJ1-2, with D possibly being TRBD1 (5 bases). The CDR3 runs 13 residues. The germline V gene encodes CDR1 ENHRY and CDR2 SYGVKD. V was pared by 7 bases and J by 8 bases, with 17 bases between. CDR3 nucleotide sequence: TGTGCCATCACTGGGGCCCCCTTTGAAGGCTACACCTTC. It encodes CAITGAPFEGYTF.

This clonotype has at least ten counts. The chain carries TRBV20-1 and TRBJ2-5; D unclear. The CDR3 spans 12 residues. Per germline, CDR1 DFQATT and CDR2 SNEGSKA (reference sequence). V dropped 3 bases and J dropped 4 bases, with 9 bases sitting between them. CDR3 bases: TGCAGTGCTAGCCCGACCCGAGAGACCCAGTACTTC. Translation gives CSASPTRETQYF.

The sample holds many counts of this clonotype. DNA of the CDR3: TGCGCCAGCAGCTTTACCGGGACAGGCAACACTGAAGCTTTCTTT. Amino acids: CASSFTGTGNTEAFF. The V call is TRBV5-1, the J call TRBJ1-1, with TRBD1 identical over 8 bases. Germline loops: CDR1 SGHRS, CDR2 YFSETQ. The CDR3 is 15 residues long. V gave up 2 bases and J gave up 2 bases; unmatched junction bases: 5.

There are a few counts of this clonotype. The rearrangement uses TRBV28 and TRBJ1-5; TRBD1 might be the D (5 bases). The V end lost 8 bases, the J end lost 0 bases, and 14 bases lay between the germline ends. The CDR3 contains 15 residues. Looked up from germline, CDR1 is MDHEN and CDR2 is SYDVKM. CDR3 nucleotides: TGTGCCAGCGTTGGGGCTTATGATAGCAATCAGCCCCAGCATTTT. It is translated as CASVGAYDSNQPQHF. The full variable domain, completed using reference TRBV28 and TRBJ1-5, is DVKVTQSSRYLVKRTGEKVFLECVQDMDHENMFWYRQDPGLGLRLIYFSYDVKMKEKGDIPEGYSVSREKKERFSLILESASTNQTSMYLCASVGAYDSNQPQHFGDGTRLSIL.

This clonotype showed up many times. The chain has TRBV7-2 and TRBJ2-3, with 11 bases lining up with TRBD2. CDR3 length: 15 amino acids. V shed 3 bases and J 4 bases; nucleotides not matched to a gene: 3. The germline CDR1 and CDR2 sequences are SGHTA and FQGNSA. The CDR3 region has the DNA TGTGCCAGCAGCTTTCTAGCGGGGGGCGCAGATACGCAGTATTTT. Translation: CASSFLAGGADTQYF.

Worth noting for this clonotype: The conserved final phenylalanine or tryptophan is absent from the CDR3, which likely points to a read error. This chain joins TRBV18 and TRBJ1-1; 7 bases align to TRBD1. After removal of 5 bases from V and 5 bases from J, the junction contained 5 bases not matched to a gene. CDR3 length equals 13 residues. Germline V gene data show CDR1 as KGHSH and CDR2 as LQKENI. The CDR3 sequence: CASSRGLDTEAFL. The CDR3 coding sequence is TGTGCCAGCTCAAGGGGGCTGGATACTGAAGCTTTCCTT.

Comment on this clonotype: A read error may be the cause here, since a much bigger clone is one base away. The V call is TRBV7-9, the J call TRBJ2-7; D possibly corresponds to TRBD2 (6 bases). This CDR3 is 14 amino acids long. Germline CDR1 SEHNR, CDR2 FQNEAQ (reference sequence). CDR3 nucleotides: TGTGCCTGCAGCTTAGGGGCAGGGACTTACGAGCAGTACTTC. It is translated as CACSLGAGTYEQYF.

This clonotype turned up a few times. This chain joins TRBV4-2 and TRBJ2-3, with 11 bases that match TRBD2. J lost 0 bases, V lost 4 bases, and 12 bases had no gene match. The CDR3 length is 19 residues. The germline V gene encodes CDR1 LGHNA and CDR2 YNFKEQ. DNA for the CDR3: TGTGCCAGCAGCCGGACCCCAGGGACTAGCGGCCCTAGCACAGATACGCAGTATTTT. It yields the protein CASSRTPGTSGPSTDTQYF.

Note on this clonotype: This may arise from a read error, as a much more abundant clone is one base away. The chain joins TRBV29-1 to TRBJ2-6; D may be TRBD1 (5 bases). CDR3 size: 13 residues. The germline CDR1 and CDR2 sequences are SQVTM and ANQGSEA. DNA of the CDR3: TGCAGCGTACAGGTGACTGGGGCCAACGTCCCGACTTTC. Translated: CSVQVTGANVPTF.

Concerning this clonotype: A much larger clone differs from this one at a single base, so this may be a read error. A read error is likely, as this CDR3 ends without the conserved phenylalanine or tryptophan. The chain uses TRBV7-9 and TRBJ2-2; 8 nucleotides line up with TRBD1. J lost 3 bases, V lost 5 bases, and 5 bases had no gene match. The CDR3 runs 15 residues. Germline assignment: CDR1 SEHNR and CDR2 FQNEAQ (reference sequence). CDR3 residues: CASSLQTGDTGELFS. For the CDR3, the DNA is TGTGCCAGCAGCCTACAGACAGGGGACACCGGGGAGCTGTTTTCT.

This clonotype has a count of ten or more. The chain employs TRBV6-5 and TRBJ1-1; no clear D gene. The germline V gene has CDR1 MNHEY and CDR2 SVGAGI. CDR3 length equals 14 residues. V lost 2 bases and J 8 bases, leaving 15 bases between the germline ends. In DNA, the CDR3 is TGTGCCAGCAGTTACATTAAGGGCAGAAAGGAAGCTTTCTTT. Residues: CASSYIKGRKEAFF.

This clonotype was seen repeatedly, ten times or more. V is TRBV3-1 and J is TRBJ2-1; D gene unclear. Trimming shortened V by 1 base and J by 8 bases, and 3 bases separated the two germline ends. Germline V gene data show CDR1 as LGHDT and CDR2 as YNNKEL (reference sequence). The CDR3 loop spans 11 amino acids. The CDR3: CASSQGYEQFF. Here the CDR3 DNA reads TGTGCCAGCAGCCAAGGCTATGAGCAGTTCTTC.

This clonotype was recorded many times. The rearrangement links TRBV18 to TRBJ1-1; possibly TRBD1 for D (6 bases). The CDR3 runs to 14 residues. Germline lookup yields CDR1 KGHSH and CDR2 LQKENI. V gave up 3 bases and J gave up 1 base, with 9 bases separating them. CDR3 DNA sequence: TGTGCCAGCTCACCCCTGGGACAGAACACTGAAGCTTTCTTT. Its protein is CASSPLGQNTEAFF. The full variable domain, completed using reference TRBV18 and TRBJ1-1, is NAGVMQNPRHLVRRRGQEARLRCSPMKGHSHVYWYRQLPEEGLKFMVYLQKENIIDESGMPKERFSAEFPKEGPSILRIQQVVRGDSAAYFCASSPLGQNTEAFFGQGTRLTVV.

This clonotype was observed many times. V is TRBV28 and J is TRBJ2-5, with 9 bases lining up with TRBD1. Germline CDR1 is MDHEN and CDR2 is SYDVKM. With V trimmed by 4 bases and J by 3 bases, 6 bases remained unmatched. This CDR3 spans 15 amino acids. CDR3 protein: CASSSPGTGKETQYF. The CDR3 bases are TGTGCCAGCAGTTCCCCCGGGACAGGGAAAGAGACCCAGTACTTC.

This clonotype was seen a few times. DNA of the CDR3: TGTGCCACCAGCAGAGAATCTGGGGTTTCGGATACGCAGTATTTT. Translated, it gives CATSRESGVSDTQYF. The chain joins TRBV15 to TRBJ2-3; D is undetermined. Trimming pared 0 bases from V and 6 bases from J, leaving 13 bases between. The CDR3 has 15 residues. Germline V gene data show CDR1 as LNHNV and CDR2 as YYDKDF (reference sequence).

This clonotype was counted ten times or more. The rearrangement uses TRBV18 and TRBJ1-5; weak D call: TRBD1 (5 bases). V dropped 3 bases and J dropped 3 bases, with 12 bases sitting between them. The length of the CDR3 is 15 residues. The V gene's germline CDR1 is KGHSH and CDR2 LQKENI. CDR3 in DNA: TGTGCCAGCTCACCCGCCGGGGGACTCAATCAGCCCCAGCATTTT. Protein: CASSPAGGLNQPQHF.

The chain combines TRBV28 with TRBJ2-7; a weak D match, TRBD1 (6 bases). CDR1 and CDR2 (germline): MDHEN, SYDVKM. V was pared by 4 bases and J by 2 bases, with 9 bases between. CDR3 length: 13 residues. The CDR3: CASSSRQAYEQYF. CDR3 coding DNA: TGTGCCAGCAGTTCCCGACAGGCCTACGAGCAGTACTTC.

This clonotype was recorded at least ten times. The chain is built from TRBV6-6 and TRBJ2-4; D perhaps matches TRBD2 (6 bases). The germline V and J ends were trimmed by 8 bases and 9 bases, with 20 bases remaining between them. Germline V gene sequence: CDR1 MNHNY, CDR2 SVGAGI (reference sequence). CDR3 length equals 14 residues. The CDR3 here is CASGSGPPGGIQYF. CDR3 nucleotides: TGTGCCAGCGGTTCCGGGCCACCCGGGGGCATTCAGTACTTC.

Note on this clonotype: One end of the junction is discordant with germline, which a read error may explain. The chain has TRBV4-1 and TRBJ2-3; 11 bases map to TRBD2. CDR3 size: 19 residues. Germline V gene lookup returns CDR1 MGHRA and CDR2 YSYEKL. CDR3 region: CASSRSPGTSGPSTDTQYF. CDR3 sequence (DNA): TGTGCCAGCAGCCGGTCCCCAGGGACTAGCGGCCCTAGCACAGATACGCAGTATTTT.